The 27 T cell receptor beta chains presented below share a single source sample, sequenced in a study of shared clonotypes between healthy human individuals. Data came from immunoSEQ multiplex PCR; TCRdb stores just in-frame clones and leaves some out. The data contain a few million clones, just over 90% of them seen just once; the ten biggest clones take up about 0.13%. Input material: naive CD4+ T cells sorted from blood. Subset denoted: CD45RA+ positively selected. The receptor set was obtained from a man aged 18 to 30 in good health.

This chain connects TRBV19 to TRBJ1-1; 8 nucleotides agree with TRBD1. The CDR3 totals 16 residues. The junction had 10 bases not matched to a gene; V was cut back by 7 bases and J by 0 bases. Germline CDR1 is LNHDA and CDR2 is SQIVND (reference sequence). CDR3 sequence reads: CASNEKQGVLNTEAFF. The CDR3 DNA reads TGTGCCAGTAATGAAAAACAGGGGGTTCTGAACACTGAAGCTTTCTTT.

The CDR3 DNA reads TGTGCCAGCAGATCATCCGGGCTCGAAGGGGAGACCCAGTACTTC. As protein: CASRSSGLEGETQYF. This chain uses TRBV2 with TRBJ2-5; D is unclear. CDR1 and CDR2 from the germline V gene are SNHLY and FYNNEI. The CDR3 runs 15 residues. Trimming cost V 6 bases and J 5 bases, with 19 bases left between them.

The chain links TRBV15 to TRBJ2-3, with 9 bases matching TRBD2. CDR1 and CDR2 from the germline V gene are LNHNV and YYDKDF (reference sequence). With V trimmed by 3 bases and J by 6 bases, 13 bases remained unmatched. The length of the CDR3 is 17 residues. The CDR3: CATSSPLAGALVDTQYF. CDR3 DNA sequence: TGTGCCACCAGCAGTCCCTTAGCGGGAGCCCTTGTTGATACGCAGTATTTT.

V gene TRBV9 combines with J gene TRBJ1-1, with D uncertain. Deletions cut 4 bases from V and 1 base from J, with 8 bases between. The CDR3 sequence is 13 residues long. Germline V gives CDR1 SGDLS, CDR2 YYNGEE. The CDR3 nucleotides read TGTGCCAGCAGCCCGCAGCCGAACACTGAAGCTTTCTTT. This translates into CASSPQPNTEAFF.

This clone was recorded only once. The chain joins TRBV11-1 to TRBJ2-7, with TRBD1 identical over 10 bases. V was pared by 6 bases and J by 7 bases, with 12 bases of the junction left unmatched. Germline assignment: CDR1 SGHAT and CDR2 FQDESV (reference sequence). The CDR3 length is 15 residues. Here the CDR3 DNA reads TGTGCCAGCAGTTCTAGCCGACAGGGGGCACATGAGCAGTACTTC. Its protein product is CASSSSRQGAHEQYF.

The V gene is TRBV29-1, the J gene TRBJ2-3; D not resolved. From germline, CDR1 is SQVTM and CDR2 ANQGSEA. With 2 bases removed from V and 1 base from J, the gap between germline ends came to 7 bases. CDR3 size: 13 residues. The CDR3 sequence is CSVEMRGTDTQYF. DNA of the CDR3: TGCAGCGTTGAAATGAGAGGCACAGATACGCAGTATTTT.

The chain joins TRBV28 to TRBJ2-7; D not resolved. The germline CDR1 and CDR2 sequences are MDHEN and SYDVKM. This CDR3 is built from 13 residues. With 2 bases removed from V and 3 bases from J, the gap between germline ends came to 8 bases. The CDR3 protein is CASSLSKGYEQYF. The CDR3 DNA sequence: TGTGCCAGCAGTTTAAGTAAGGGCTACGAGCAGTACTTC.

The chain joins TRBV28 to TRBJ2-7; D unresolved. The germline V gene has CDR1 MDHEN and CDR2 SYDVKM. The length of the CDR3 is 11 residues. V was shortened by 6 bases and J by 6 bases, with 9 bases between the two germline ends. CDR3 loop: CASSPNREQYF. CDR3 coding DNA: TGTGCCAGCAGCCCTAATCGCGAGCAGTACTTC.

The genes are TRBV5-4 and TRBJ2-3; TRBD1 aligns across 11 bases. CDR1 is SGHNT and CDR2 is YYREEE in the germline V gene (reference sequence). The CDR3 contains 16 residues. V trimming: 2 bases; J trimming: 4 bases; junction bases outside the gene matches: 6. CDR3 in DNA: TGTGCCAGCAGCTTAAGGACAGGGGGCGCATCAGATACGCAGTATTTT. It translates to CASSLRTGGASDTQYF.

This clone was detected a few times. The chain employs TRBV25-1 and TRBJ1-4, with unresolved D. Germline CDR1 is MGHDK and CDR2 is SYGVNS. Between the trimmed V and J ends, which lost 2 bases and 0 bases, there was a span of 7 bases. The CDR3 covers 15 residues. The CDR3 loop is CASSEGQATNEKLFF. The CDR3 DNA reads as TGTGCCAGCAGTGAAGGCCAGGCAACTAATGAAAAACTGTTTTTT.

In this sample, this clone turned up once. This chain uses TRBV18 with TRBJ2-2; no clear D gene. The CDR3 runs 13 residues. V lost 2 bases and J lost 10, with 11 bases in between. Germline CDR1 reads KGHSH; CDR2 reads LQKENI. DNA for the CDR3: TGTGCCAGCTCACCAATCCGGCGAGAGGAGCTGTTTTTT. It is translated as CASSPIRREELFF.

The chain carries TRBV27 and TRBJ2-7; 8 nucleotides agree with TRBD1. The CDR3 is made up of 15 amino acids. V lost 3 bases to trimming and J lost 6 bases; unmatched junction nucleotides: 10. CDR1 and CDR2 (germline): MNHEY, SMNVEV (reference sequence). CDR3 nucleotide sequence: TGTGCCAGCAGTTTGACAGGGGTCATTTCGGCCGAGCAGTACTTC. It yields the protein CASSLTGVISAEQYF.

The gene calls are TRBV6-5 and TRBJ2-5; no clear D. Per the germline V gene, CDR1 is MNHEY and CDR2 is SVGAGI. With 2 bases removed from V and 4 bases from J, the gap between germline ends came to 11 bases. This CDR3 spans 14 amino acids. In nucleotides, the CDR3 is TGTGCCAGCAGTTACACCCCCGTTGGAGAGACCCAGTACTTC. Its translation is CASSYTPVGETQYF.

V is TRBV6-1 and J is TRBJ1-5, with D maybe TRBD1 (6 bases). The CDR3 extends over 16 amino acids. V shed 4 bases and J shed 4 bases, with 17 bases lying between them. Germline V gene data show CDR1 as MNHNS and CDR2 as SASEGT. The CDR3 bases are TGTGCCAGCAGTGCAAAACAGGGAGGGGGTAATCAGCCCCAGCATTTT. This translates into CASSAKQGGGNQPQHF.

This clone is a singleton in its sample. V gene TRBV2 combines with J gene TRBJ2-7; TRBD1 matches at 8 bases. CDR3 length: 14 amino acids. The V gene end was trimmed by 3 bases and the J gene end by 4 bases; junction bases not matched to a gene: 5. Germline assignment: CDR1 SNHLY and CDR2 FYNNEI. The CDR3 loop is CASSEDRVTYEQYF. The DNA of the CDR3 is TGTGCCAGCAGTGAGGACAGGGTTACGTACGAGCAGTACTTC.

About this clone itself: At the DNA level, this CDR3 is encoded by other sequences in the same sample as well. V is TRBV2 and J is TRBJ2-7, with D perhaps matching TRBD1 (5 bases). Trimming took off 4 bases at V and 0 bases at J, with 10 bases between the two ends. CDR3 size: 14 residues. Germline CDR1 reads SNHLY; CDR2 reads FYNNEI. The CDR3 is CASSVGQSSYEQYF. In DNA form, the CDR3 reads TGTGCCAGCAGTGTGGGGCAGTCCTCCTACGAGCAGTACTTC.

This chain uses TRBV11-1 with TRBJ2-7; D is perhaps TRBD1 (5 bases). V was shortened by 3 bases and J by 3 bases, with 21 bases between the two germline ends. The CDR3 sequence is 17 residues long. The germline V gene has CDR1 SGHAT and CDR2 FQDESV (reference sequence). The CDR3 coding sequence is TGTGCCAGCAGCTTCGTCTCCAAGGGGTTAGGACGCTACGAGCAGTACTTC. This gives the protein CASSFVSKGLGRYEQYF.

The V and J genes are TRBV19 and TRBJ2-6; 12 positions match TRBD1. The trim removed 4 bases at V and 4 bases at J, leaving 5 bases unmatched. Germline CDR1 reads LNHDA; CDR2 reads SQIVND (reference sequence). The CDR3 length is 17 residues. The DNA of the CDR3 is TGTGCCAGTAGTACGGGACAGGGGGCCATCGGGGCCAACGTCCTGACTTTC. It yields the protein CASSTGQGAIGANVLTF.

Notes on this clone: Other nucleotide sequences in the sample specify the same CDR3. The rearrangement uses TRBV5-1 and TRBJ2-5; D remains unclear. Per the germline V gene, CDR1 is SGHRS and CDR2 is YFSETQ. This CDR3 region has 12 residues. V shed 3 bases and J shed 5 bases, with 8 bases lying between them. CDR3 DNA: TGCGCCAGCAGCTCGCCGATGGAGACCCAGTACTTC. It translates to CASSSPMETQYF.

V is TRBV30 and J is TRBJ2-3, with D tentatively TRBD1 or TRBD2 (7 bases each). The germline V and J ends were trimmed by 8 bases and 4 bases, with 13 bases remaining between them. The CDR3 loop spans 12 amino acids. Looked up from germline, CDR1 is GTSNPN and CDR2 is SVGIG (reference sequence). CDR3 sequence reads: CAAGGGPDTQYF. DNA for the CDR3: TGTGCCGCAGGGGGGGGGCCAGATACGCAGTATTTT.

V is TRBV18 and J is TRBJ2-2; D is unclear. The CDR3 totals 15 residues. V shed 6 bases and J shed 4 bases, with 15 bases lying between them. Germline CDR1 is KGHSH and CDR2 is LQKENI. CDR3 region: CASSLSTESTGELFF. The CDR3, as DNA: TGTGCCAGCTCCCTAAGTACGGAGTCCACCGGGGAGCTGTTTTTT.

This clone appeared a single time. The genes are TRBV30 and TRBJ2-7, with D unresolved. Trimming left V 0 bases short and J 6 bases short, with 12 bases between. The CDR3 contains 13 residues. The V gene's germline CDR1 is GTSNPN and CDR2 SVGIG (reference sequence). CDR3 coding DNA: TGTGCCTGGAGTGTACTCAAGGGTACCGAGCAGTACTTC. The encoded protein is CAWSVLKGTEQYF.

A single count supports this clone. V gene TRBV21-1 combines with J gene TRBJ2-7; TRBD1, the table's D call, lacks a check against the DNA. TRBV21-1 is labeled a pseudogene. The CDR3 spans 15 residues. The CDR3 region has the DNA TGTGCCAGCACCCGACAGGGGGCCAGCTCCTACGAGCAGTACTTC. It translates to CASTRQGASSYEQYF.

This clone was seen just once. The rearrangement links TRBV19 to TRBJ1-1; no firm D call. The CDR3 totals 13 residues. In germline, CDR1 is LNHDA, CDR2 SQIVND (reference sequence). The CDR3 reads CASGPGGPTEAFF. In DNA form, the CDR3 reads TGTGCTTCGGGCCCCGGAGGGCCAACTGAAGCTTTCTTT.

The V call is TRBV11-2, the J call TRBJ1-1; 9 bases are a match to TRBD1. V was clipped by 5 bases and J by 1 base; unmatched bases: 5. The CDR3 spans 15 residues. CDR1 and CDR2 (germline): SGHAT, FQNNGV. CDR3 in amino acids: CASSPDRGTNTEAFF. DNA of the CDR3: TGTGCCAGCAGCCCCGACAGGGGGACGAACACTGAAGCTTTCTTT. Looking up the rest from reference TRBV11-2 and TRBJ1-1 gives the full variable domain: EAGVAQSPRYKIIEKRQSVAFWCNPISGHATLYWYQQILGQGPKLLIQFQNNGVVDDSQLPKDRFSAERLKGVDSTLKIQPAKLEDSAVYLCASSPDRGTNTEAFFGQGTRLTVV.

The J gene is TRBJ2-5, the V gene TRBV7-2; D possibly corresponds to TRBD2 (6 bases). Trimming took off 0 bases at V and 2 bases at J, with 10 bases between the two ends. The CDR3 consists of 15 residues. Germline values: CDR1 SGHTA, CDR2 FQGNSA. The CDR3, as DNA: TGTGCCAGCAGCTTAGCGTATGGGGGGCAAGAGACCCAGTACTTC. This codes for CASSLAYGGQETQYF.

The CDR3 protein is CASSTGTVSGNTIYF. CDR3 bases: TGTGCCAGCAGTACCGGGACAGTCTCTGGAAACACCATATATTTT. This chain uses TRBV11-2 with TRBJ1-3; 7 nucleotides align to TRBD1. From germline, CDR1 is SGHAT and CDR2 FQNNGV. J gave up 0 bases and V 6 bases, and 5 bases lay outside the gene matches. The CDR3 contains 15 residues.